The rows below give T cell receptor beta chains drawn from one sample of a study of T cell responses to AZD1222 COVID-19 vaccine. Here immunoSEQ multiplex PCR was the method, and the copy in TCRdb shows in-frame clones only, minus some. The sample has about 120,000 clones, approximately 89% seen once. The sequencing here drew on peripheral blood, taken on day 0 of AZD1222 vaccination. The origin of the receptors is an adult in good health. Both conserved end residues are part of each CDR3. The D gene is left open where the match is weak. Clone sizes are given selectively: once, few, many, or a class where the clone is expanded.

D: .
J: TRBJ1-3
V: TRBV3-1/TRBV3-2
size: once
DNA: TGTGCCAGCAGCCTCTCGGGGGGAGGAAACACCATATATTTT
CDR3: CASSLSGGGNTIYF

D: TRBD1
J: TRBJ1-4
V: TRBV28
size: .
DNA: TGTGCCAGCAGCACTACAGGGGCAACTAATGAAAAACTGTTTTTT
CDR3: CASSTTGATNEKLFF

D: TRBD1
J: TRBJ1-5
V: TRBV6-5
size: once
DNA: TGTGCCAGCAGTATGGGACAGAGTCAGCCCCAGCATTTT
CDR3: CASSMGQSQPQHF

D: TRBD2
J: TRBJ2-7
V: TRBV11-2
size: .
DNA: TGTGCCAGCAGCACCGGGACTAGCGGGACCGAGCAGTACTTC
CDR3: CASSTGTSGTEQYF

D: .
J: TRBJ1-1
V: TRBV6-5
size: .
DNA: TGTGCCAGCAGTTCCGGGGTCCGCACTGAAGCTTTCTTT
CDR3: CASSSGVRTEAFF

D: .
J: TRBJ1-1
V: TRBV11-2
size: .
DNA: TGTGCCAGCAGCCAAGGGGGGGTGGCCACTGAAGCTTTCTTT
CDR3: CASSQGGVATEAFF

D: TRBD2
J: TRBJ2-3
V: TRBV5-1
size: .
DNA: TGCGCCAGCAGCAAGGAGGGGACTAGCGGGGTGGATACGCAGTATTTT
CDR3: CASSKEGTSGVDTQYF

D: .
J: TRBJ2-5
V: TRBV4-3
size: .
DNA: TGCGCCAGCAGCCAAAATACAGGAAAAGAGACCCAGTACTTC
CDR3: CASSQNTGKETQYF

D: .
J: TRBJ2-7
V: TRBV27
size: .
DNA: TGTGCCAGCACCCGGTTGGCGGAGCCCTACGAGCAGTACTTC
CDR3: CASTRLAEPYEQYF

D: .
J: TRBJ1-1
V: TRBV6-5
size: .
DNA: TGTGCCAGCAGGGCCGACCCCGGGGCGGCCACTGAAGCTTTCTTT
CDR3: CASRADPGAATEAFF

D: TRBD2
J: TRBJ2-5
V: TRBV5-1
size: .
DNA: TGCGCCAGCAGCGGGACTAGCGGGGGGGCGAGAGAGACCCAGTACTTC
CDR3: CASSGTSGGARETQYF

D: .
J: TRBJ2-1
V: TRBV4-1
size: .
DNA: TGCGCCAGCAGCCAAGCCGGGGCAGGGTTCGGTGAGCAGTTCTTC
CDR3: CASSQAGAGFGEQFF

D: .
J: TRBJ1-1
V: TRBV28
size: .
DNA: TGTGCCAGCAAATTCGGTCAGGGTACGATCAACACTGAAGCTTTCTTT
CDR3: CASKFGQGTINTEAFF

D: .
J: TRBJ1-6
V: TRBV19
size: .
DNA: TGTGCCAGTAGTATAGTTGACGGCTATAATTCACCCCTCCACTTT
CDR3: CASSIVDGYNSPLHF

D: .
J: TRBJ1-5
V: TRBV19
size: .
DNA: TGTGCCAGTAGTTATGATTATAGCAATCAGCCCCAGCATTTT
CDR3: CASSYDYSNQPQHF

D: .
J: TRBJ1-1
V: TRBV28
size: .
DNA: TGTGCCAGCACCCGGCTGGGCGGACCCATGAACACTGAAGCTTTCTTT
CDR3: CASTRLGGPMNTEAFF

D: TRBD1
J: TRBJ1-6
V: TRBV2
size: .
DNA: TGTGCCAGCAGCGTACAGGGGGTTGGTTCACCCCTCCACTTT
CDR3: CASSVQGVGSPLHF

D: .
J: TRBJ1-5
V: TRBV6-5
size: .
DNA: TGTGCCAGCACGCCAGTGTATAGCAATCAGCCCCAGCATTTT
CDR3: CASTPVYSNQPQHF

D: .
J: TRBJ1-1
V: TRBV5-1
size: .
DNA: TGCGCCAGCAGCTTGACCAACACTGAAGCTTTCTTT
CDR3: CASSLTNTEAFF

D: TRBD1
J: TRBJ2-1
V: TRBV19
size: .
DNA: TGTGCCAGTAACGACCCTTCGGGACAGGGCGATGAGCAGTTCTTC
CDR3: CASNDPSGQGDEQFF

D: .
J: TRBJ1-1
V: TRBV19
size: .
DNA: TGTGCCAGTAGTATCGTTGGGACGGCCGCTGAAGCTTTCTTT
CDR3: CASSIVGTAAEAFF

D: .
J: TRBJ1-5
V: TRBV6-1
size: once
DNA: TGTGCCAGCAGTGAAGGATCGGGCAGGCCCAATCAGCCCCAGCATTTT
CDR3: CASSEGSGRPNQPQHF

D: .
J: TRBJ2-7
V: TRBV10-2
size: few
DNA: TGCGCCAGCAGTGACTCAGGGTACTCCTACGAGCAGTACTTC
CDR3: CASSDSGYSYEQYF